This T cell receptor beta chain was captured in a study of blood T cell repertoires in COVID-19. Study-level background: The United States, Italy and Spain supplied acute and convalescent COVID-19 samples. PBMCs, B-cell-depleted T cells, or T cells provided the cDNA or gDNA that made up the material.

All enrollees were about 18 to 100 years old and from fewer than 30 US areas. Cohort allocation depended upon clinical history that participants reported. This CDR3 has 11 amino acids. Germline assignment: CDR1 SGHTS and CDR2 YDEGEE. Trimming stripped 4 bases from V and 9 bases from J, with 11 bases between. Using immunoSEQ multiplex PCR, the repertoire was profiled, and TCRdb retains in-frame clones only, with some absent. The profile covers over 120,000 clones, with 80% to 90% appearing a single time and less than 4.5% taken by the ten largest. The chain recombines TRBV5-8 with TRBJ2-7; a weak D match, TRBD2 (5 bases). This TCR was recovered from a man in his fifties who had recovered from COVID-19. Material: PBMCs or T cells enriched from blood (not recorded which). The CDR3 loop reads CASSRVAGQYF. Here the CDR3 DNA reads TGTGCCAGCAGCCGGGTGGCGGGGCAGTACTTC.